The clone carrying this TCR beta chain came up many times. Its specificity is not known. This sample was taken from a study of T cells after yellow fever vaccination. General observations from the study: The secondary T-cell response peaked on day 5, not day 15, but was weaker. Post-booster reappearance was seen for most primary-vaccination clones (around 96% CD4, 88% CD8).

Trimming took off 9 bases at V and 2 bases at J, with 11 bases between the two ends. Germline CDR1 reads MNHEY; CDR2 reads SVGEGT. The CDR3 runs to 13 residues. TCRdb reprocessed the 5' RACE reads with MiXCR, giving one entry per CDR3 protein. The sample includes tens of thousands of distinct CDR3 sequences, around 7.4% seen only once; the top ten take roughly a third. The sequenced sample was CD8+ T cells sorted from PBMCs, obtained 15 days after the yellow fever booster vaccination. This TCR came from a man aged 25 to 45 who received the YFV17D yellow fever vaccine. The gene calls are TRBV6-2 or TRBV6-3 and TRBJ2-1; D not certain. The CDR3 DNA reads TGTGCCAGTGAGTCGGGTACCTACAATGAGCAGTTCTTC. Its translation is CASESGTYNEQFF.